This passage covers 9 T cell receptor beta chains from one sample sequenced in a study of blood T cell repertoires in COVID-19. The data were produced by immunoSEQ multiplex PCR, yet TCRdb's version contains in-frame clones alone and is incomplete. Here the sample spans 400,000 to 450,000 clones, approximately 90% being singletons. Sequencing input: PBMCs or T cells enriched from blood (not recorded which). These receptors were taken from a man under 40 who had recovered from COVID-19.

This chain connects TRBV2 to TRBJ1-2; no reliable D call. CDR3 length equals 15 residues. Germline CDR1 is SNHLY and CDR2 is FYNNEI. V shed 2 bases and J shed 4 bases, with 14 bases lying between them. The CDR3, as DNA: TGTGCCAGCAGTGAAAACTCTCCGGTTGTCTATGGCTACACCTTC. As protein: CASSENSPVVYGYTF.

CDR3 DNA sequence: TGCGCCAGCAGCCGAGGGACAGGGGGCTTGGGAACTGAAGCTTTCTTT. Translation: CASSRGTGGLGTEAFF. This chain uses TRBV4-1 with TRBJ1-1; 12 nucleotides agree with TRBD1. V was clipped by 4 bases and J by 5 bases; unmatched bases: 8. The CDR3 is 16 residues long. Germline CDR1 and CDR2: MGHRA and YSYEKL.

About this clone itself: Other DNA sequences from this sample encode an identical CDR3 as well. The V call is TRBV5-1, the J call TRBJ1-3; D gene uncertain. This CDR3 is built from 14 residues. Between the trimmed V and J ends, which lost 0 bases and 1 base, there was a span of 5 bases. CDR1 and CDR2 (germline): SGHRS, YFSETQ. The DNA for the CDR3 is TGCGCCAGCAGCTTGGATAGTTCTGGAAACACCATATATTTT. It encodes CASSLDSSGNTIYF.

This chain joins TRBV4-1 and TRBJ2-5; D remains ambiguous. Between the trimmed V and J ends, which lost 0 bases and 0 bases, there was a span of 14 bases. The germline gives CDR1 MGHRA, CDR2 YSYEKL. The length of the CDR3 is 17 residues. CDR3 region: CASSQEWPVKYQETQYF. The CDR3 coding sequence is TGCGCCAGCAGCCAAGAGTGGCCAGTAAAGTACCAAGAGACCCAGTACTTC.

The chain has TRBV3-1 (or the pseudogene TRBV3-2) and TRBJ2-3; D unresolved. Trimming cost V 4 bases and J 1 base, with 9 bases left between them. CDR1 LGHDT and CDR2 YNNKEL come from the germline V gene (reference sequence). The CDR3 runs to 14 residues. The CDR3: CASSPNYGTDTQYF. The CDR3 nucleotides read TGTGCCAGCAGCCCGAACTACGGCACAGATACGCAGTATTTT.

The chain employs TRBV24-1 and TRBJ1-4; 9 positions agree with TRBD1. V lost 4 bases and J lost 4; bases outside the gene matches: 6. This CDR3 comprises 16 residues. Looked up from germline, CDR1 is KGHDR and CDR2 is SFDVKD. This CDR3 reads CATSDTGGVGNEKLFF. CDR3 DNA sequence: TGTGCCACCAGTGACACAGGGGGCGTTGGTAATGAAAAACTGTTTTTT.

This clone occurred once. This chain connects TRBV7-2 to TRBJ2-7; tentatively, D is TRBD2 (5 bases). V gave up 1 base and J gave up 1 base, with 11 bases separating them. The CDR3 extends over 15 amino acids. Germline CDR1 and CDR2: SGHTA and FQGNSA. CDR3 coding DNA: TGTGCCAGCAGCTTAGTCCGGACTCCTTCCTACGAGCAGTACTTC. Residues: CASSLVRTPSYEQYF. Filled out from reference TRBV7-2 and TRBJ2-7, the complete variable domain reads GAGVSQSPSNKVTEKGKDVELRCDPISGHTALYWYRQSLGQGLEFLIYFQGNSAPDKSGLPSDRFSAERTGGSVSTLTIQRTQQEDSAVYLCASSLVRTPSYEQYFGPGTRLTVT.

This clone was seen a handful of times. The chain employs TRBV4-2 and TRBJ2-2, with 9 bases that match TRBD2. The germline gives CDR1 LGHNA, CDR2 YNFKEQ. J lost 2 bases, V lost 3 bases, and 7 bases had no gene match. CDR3 size: 17 residues. CDR3 nucleotides: TGTGCCAGCAGCCACTCCCCGGGACTAGCAAACACCGGGGAGCTGTTTTTT. Translating it yields CASSHSPGLANTGELFF.

This chain joins TRBV15 and TRBJ2-5, with 15 bases matching TRBD2. The J segment lost 4 bases and the V segment lost 3 bases, leaving 3 bases of the junction unmatched. The CDR3 sequence is 16 residues long. Germline-derived CDR1 and CDR2 are LNHNV and YYDKDF (reference sequence). The CDR3 DNA reads as TGTGCCACCAGCAGGGGACTAGCGGGAGGAGGAGAGACCCAGTACTTC. Protein: CATSRGLAGGGETQYF.